The text below deals with one TCR beta chain. Its cognate antigen is unknown. The sample's treatment: oral pan-JAK inhibitor, 5-10 mg twice daily. The study team obtained lesional scalp punch biopsies and peripheral blood from alopecia areata patients. Extraction and reverse transcription of RNA yielded cDNA as the sequencing template. Repertoires were generated with immunoSEQ multiplex PCR, while TCRdb's copy carries only in-frame clones and drops some. The sample includes approximately 200,000 clones, 55% to 75% of them seen just once. The sample belongs to a study of CD8+ T cells in alopecia areata. Study summary: The protocol delivered tofacitinib for 6 to 18 months, then withdrew it for 6 months. Scoring of severity for treated patients was based on percentage of affected scalp area. General study findings and limits: Baseline CD8+ expansion's link to response remains uncertain, as there was one nonresponder.

Trimming took 4 bases from V and 2 from J, leaving 15 bases between them. CDR3 size: 16 residues. In germline, CDR1 is SGHRS, CDR2 YFSETQ. Here the sequenced sample was CD4+ T cells sorted from blood, taken at week 24, from a patient treated with tofacitinib. This sequence originates from a human donor with alopecia areata. This chain uses TRBV5-1 with TRBJ2-2, with D unresolved. In DNA form, the CDR3 reads TGCGCCAGCAGCCCATACCAGACGGATAACACCGGGGAGCTGTTTTTT. Encoded protein: CASSPYQTDNTGELFF.